Listed here are 5 T cell receptor beta chains from one sample, sequenced in a study of cytomegalovirus exposure and HLA in healthy donors (TCRdb year 2017). Preparation of the library involved the immunoSEQ multiplex PCR assay. For the multiplex PCR, a mixture combining 60 forward primers for TCR Vbeta segments and 13 reverse primers for TCR Jbeta segments was used. In TCRdb, the immuneACCESS table is reduced to in-frame sequences with V and J assigned. These tables do not hold every clone; where another copy was compared, an unresolved V gene accounts for under half, and the others remain unexplained. Counted in this sample were about 160,000 clones; about 72% of them appeared once. The ten largest clones add up to 2.2% of the sample. The sample comprised PBMCs. Receptor source: a man between 45 and 60 years old in good health and CMV-seropositive.

The chain employs TRBV7-6 and TRBJ1-4; D is unclear. This CDR3 has 16 residues. Trimming removed 2 bases from V and 4 bases from J, with 14 bases in between. CDR1 SGHVS and CDR2 FNYEAQ come from the germline V gene. The CDR3 coding sequence is TGTGCCAGCAGCTTAAGCCTGGGAGGGATTAATGAAAAACTGTTTTTT. This gives the protein CASSLSLGGINEKLFF.

The rearrangement uses TRBV9 and TRBJ1-2; 7 bases match TRBD1. The V and J ends lost 2 bases and 3 bases, in that order; junction bases with no gene match: 7. The CDR3 runs 15 residues. Germline values: CDR1 SGDLS, CDR2 YYNGEE. Here the CDR3 DNA reads TGTGCCAGCAGCGTCCAAGGGGGCGCCGACTATGGCTACACCTTC. The encoded protein is CASSVQGGADYGYTF.

The chain joins TRBV9 to TRBJ2-1; possibly TRBD2 for D (6 bases). Germline assignment: CDR1 SGDLS and CDR2 YYNGEE. V was trimmed by 1 base and J by 0 bases, leaving 14 bases between them. The CDR3 extends over 17 amino acids. CDR3 sequence: CASSVMLASSSYNEQFF. The DNA of the CDR3 is TGTGCCAGCAGCGTAATGCTAGCGTCGAGCTCCTACAATGAGCAGTTCTTC.

The chain has TRBV7-9 and TRBJ2-7; no reliable D call. The CDR3 consists of 13 residues. Germline assignment: CDR1 SEHNR and CDR2 FQNEAQ (reference sequence). V lost 1 base and J lost 3, with 7 bases in between. The chain's CDR3 is CASSLVTDYEQYF. Written as DNA, the CDR3 is TGTGCCAGCAGCTTAGTAACAGACTACGAGCAGTACTTC. The whole variable domain, remainder taken from reference TRBV7-9 and TRBJ2-7, is DTGVSQNPRHKITKRGQNVTFRCDPISEHNRLYWYRQTLGQGPEFLTYFQNEAQLEKSRLLSDRFSAERPKGSFSTLEIQRTEQGDSAMYLCASSLVTDYEQYFGPGTRLTVT.

This clone was observed a single time. The chain has TRBV15 and TRBJ2-1; 8 positions agree with TRBD2. The CDR3 is 15 amino acids. CDR1 LNHNV and CDR2 YYDKDF come from the germline V gene (reference sequence). The trim removed 1 base at V and 6 bases at J, leaving 5 bases unmatched. In DNA, the CDR3 is TGTGCCACCAGCAGAGTGACGGGGGGGCCCAATGAGCAGTTCTTC. This gives the protein CATSRVTGGPNEQFF.